This TCR beta chain was sequenced during a study of T cells in Graves' hyperthyroidism and ophthalmopathy. The study, taken as a whole, reports: Ophthalmopathy and stable hyperthyroidism were told apart by a 13 V-J model.

Researchers amplified the TCR beta CDR3 regions from RNA transcripts. During a first-round RT-PCR of the TCR CDR3, the HTBI primer set was used. Each CDR3 protein gets one entry after TCRdb re-called the multiplex PCR reads with MiXCR. This sample has some 720,000 distinct CDR3 sequences; approximately 16% occur once, and the top ten carry about 8.4%. This clonotype came up many times. Its cognate antigen is unknown. The CDR3 consists of 12 residues. Per the germline V gene, CDR1 is WNHNN and CDR2 is SYGVQD (reference sequence). Trimming cost V 3 bases and J 8 bases, with 10 bases left between them. Orbital computed tomography and thyroid ultrasound, together with serum TRAb and thyroxine and clinical symptoms, were used for diagnoses. A roughly 9.3 ml volume of fresh peripheral blood provided the PBMCs.

The V gene is TRBV10-1, the J gene TRBJ1-1; possible D gene TRBD1, 5 bases. The TCR sequence derives from a young man with Graves' hyperthyroidism. Sequenced material: blood. DNA of the CDR3: TGCGCCAGCAGTGACGGGGCTAGAGAAGCTTTCTTT. This sequence encodes CASSDGAREAFF.